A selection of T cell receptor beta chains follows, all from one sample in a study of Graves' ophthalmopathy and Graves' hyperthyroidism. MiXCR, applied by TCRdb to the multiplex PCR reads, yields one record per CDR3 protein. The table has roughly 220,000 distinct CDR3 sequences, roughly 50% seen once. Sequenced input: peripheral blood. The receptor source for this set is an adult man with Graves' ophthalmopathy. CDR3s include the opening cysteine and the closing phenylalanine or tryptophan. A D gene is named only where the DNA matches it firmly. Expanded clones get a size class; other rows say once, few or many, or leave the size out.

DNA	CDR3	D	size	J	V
TGTGCCAGCAGCTTATGGGGGGACCTTGATGGCTACACCTTC	CASSLWGDLDGYTF	-	-	TRBJ1-2	TRBV7-6
TGTGCCAGCAGCCTCCCAGGGCGGAATAATTCACCCCTCCACTTT	CASSLPGRNNSPLHF	-	few	TRBJ1-6	TRBV9
TGTGCCAGCAACCAACAAGGGGGAAAACTGTTTTTT	CASNQQGGKLFF	-	few	TRBJ1-4	TRBV9
TGCGCCAGCAGCTTGGACTGGACAGGAGATGAAAAACTGTTTTTT	CASSLDWTGDEKLFF	TRBD1	-	TRBJ1-4	TRBV5-1
TGTGCCAGCAGCCGGGACAAGGACTACGAGCAGTACTTC	CASSRDKDYEQYF	-	-	TRBJ2-7	TRBV15
TGTGCCACCCACGATGGCGGGGAGCTGTTTTTT	CATHDGGELFF	-	many	TRBJ2-2	TRBV24-1
TGTGCCAGCACCCCCGGGCAGGGCGGGGGGCCCCAGCATTTT	CASTPGQGGGPQHF	-	-	TRBJ1-5	TRBV2
TGTGCCAGCAGCGCTACGGGACAGGTTGATCAGCCCCAGCATTTT	CASSATGQVDQPQHF	TRBD1	few	TRBJ1-5	TRBV9
TGTGCCAGCAGACAGGCAGCGGGGGCCTCCTACGAGCAGTACTTC	CASRQAAGASYEQYF	TRBD2	-	TRBJ2-7	TRBV10-3
TGTGCCAGCAGCACGAGGGCGCGGGCCGGGGAGCTGTTTTTT	CASSTRARAGELFF	-	once	TRBJ2-2	TRBV14
TGCAGTGCTAGAGATGGCAATCAGCCCCAGCATTTT	CSARDGNQPQHF	-	many	TRBJ1-5	TRBV20-1
TGTGCCACCAGCACCGGGGACCTGCGGAGCTCCTACGAGCAGTACTTC	CATSTGDLRSSYEQYF	-	few	TRBJ2-7	TRBV15